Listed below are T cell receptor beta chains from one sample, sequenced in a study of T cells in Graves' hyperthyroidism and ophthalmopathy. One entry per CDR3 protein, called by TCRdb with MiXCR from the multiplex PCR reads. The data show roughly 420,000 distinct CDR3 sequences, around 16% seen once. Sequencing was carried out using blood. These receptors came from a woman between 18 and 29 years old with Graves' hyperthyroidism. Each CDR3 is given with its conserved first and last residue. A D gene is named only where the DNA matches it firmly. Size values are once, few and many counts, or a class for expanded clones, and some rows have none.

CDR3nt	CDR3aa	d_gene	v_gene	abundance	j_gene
TGCGCCAGCAGCCCAAAGACAGGAACACTAGCGGGAGGGAATGAGCAGTTCTTC	CASSPKTGTLAGGNEQFF	TRBD2	TRBV5-1	NA	TRBJ2-1
TGTGCCAGCAGTCCCCTCGGGGCGGGAGGGCCTATTGGAAACTTC	CASSPLGAGGPIGNF	TRBD2	TRBV6-2/TRBV6-3	many	TRBJ2-5
TGTGCCAGCAGTCTGGCGGGAGAGACAGATACGCAGTATTTT	CASSLAGETDTQYF	TRBD2	TRBV2	many	TRBJ2-3
TGCAGTGCTAGAGTGACCGGGACTAAATTCTACAATGAGCAGTTCTTC	CSARVTGTKFYNEQFF	TRBD2	TRBV20-1	many	TRBJ2-1
TGTGCCAGCAGTTATAGGAGGGGGGATACGCAGTATTTT	CASSYRRGDTQYF	NA	TRBV27	few	TRBJ2-3
TGTGCCAGCACCCCCGGGCTAGTCGGAGGGGGTGAGCAGTTCTTC	CASTPGLVGGGEQFF	NA	TRBV11-2	medium-sized	TRBJ2-1
TGCAGTGCTAGTCTGTTGACTAGCCCTTCCTACGAGCAGTACTTC	CSASLLTSPSYEQYF	TRBD2	TRBV20-1	many	TRBJ2-7
TGTGCCAGCAGCCCTCAGGACGGAGGGCTATACGAGCAGTACTTC	CASSPQDGGLYEQYF	NA	TRBV3-1	many	TRBJ2-7
TGTGCCACCAGTGATGCTCCGGGACTTTCCTACAATGAGCAGTTCTTC	CATSDAPGLSYNEQFF	NA	TRBV24-1	NA	TRBJ2-1
TGTGCCAGCAGCAGCATGAGGGACAGGGGGTCTTTTGGCTACACCTTC	CASSSMRDRGSFGYTF	TRBD1	TRBV2	many	TRBJ1-2
TGCGCCAGCAGAGGGGGACACGAGCAGTACTTC	CASRGGHEQYF	NA	TRBV5-1	many	TRBJ2-7
TGTGCCAGCACTCCCCAGCTGTATACTTATAGCAATCAGCCCCAGCATTTT	CASTPQLYTYSNQPQHF	NA	TRBV6-1	many	TRBJ1-5
TGTGCCAGCAGCCCGGCCGTGAACACTGAAGCTTTCTTT	CASSPAVNTEAFF	NA	TRBV5-5	many	TRBJ1-1
TGTGCCACCAGCACCGGGAGGATTAACAATGAGCAGTTCTTC	CATSTGRINNEQFF	TRBD2	TRBV15	many	TRBJ2-1
TGTGCCAGCAGCCGGACAGGGAGTTTAGGCACAGATACGCAGTATTTT	CASSRTGSLGTDTQYF	TRBD1	TRBV11-2	many	TRBJ2-3
TGTGCCAGCAGCCGCGACGGTAACACCGGGGAGCTGTTTTTT	CASSRDGNTGELFF	NA	TRBV28	many	TRBJ2-2
TGCAGTGCTAGAGATAATGGCAGGAGCAATCAGCCCCAGCATTTT	CSARDNGRSNQPQHF	NA	TRBV20-1	few	TRBJ1-5
TGTGCCAGCAGTTTAGCCAGTGCGGCCCAAGAGACCCAGTACTTC	CASSLASAAQETQYF	NA	TRBV12-3/TRBV12-4	many	TRBJ2-5
TGTGCCAGTAGTTGGACGAACACTGAAGCTTTCTTT	CASSWTNTEAFF	NA	TRBV19	many	TRBJ1-1
TGTGCCAGCAGCCCGACGAGCGACTCTGGGGCCAACGTCCTGACTTTC	CASSPTSDSGANVLTF	NA	TRBV7-2	NA	TRBJ2-6
TGCGCCAGCAGCCCGGACGGGACACTCCAAGAGACCCAGTACTTC	CASSPDGTLQETQYF	NA	TRBV5-1	NA	TRBJ2-5
TGTGCCAGCAGCCCATCCCAGGGAAACACCATATATTTT	CASSPSQGNTIYF	NA	TRBV3-1	many	TRBJ1-3
TGTGCCAGCGAGAACAGTTCCAATCAGCCCCAGCATTTT	CASENSSNQPQHF	NA	TRBV6-1	many	TRBJ1-5
TGTGCCAGCAAAGATCGGTTGACGGCCTACGAGCAGTACTTC	CASKDRLTAYEQYF	NA	TRBV11-3	few	TRBJ2-7
TGTGCCACCGGACTAGCGGGAGGGCAGCAGTACTTC	CATGLAGGQQYF	TRBD2	TRBV2	many	TRBJ2-7
TGTGCCAGCAGTGAAGTTTCACGGACAGGGGACGAGCAGTACTTC	CASSEVSRTGDEQYF	TRBD1	TRBV2	many	TRBJ2-7
TGTGCCAGCAGCTTGGCCGGACCCCGAGAGCATTCACCCCTCCACTTT	CASSLAGPREHSPLHF	NA	TRBV5-8	many	TRBJ1-6
TGTGCCAGCAGCCAAGAACGGGGACTCGCCGGAGATACGCAGTATTTT	CASSQERGLAGDTQYF	NA	TRBV14	many	TRBJ2-3
TGTGCCAGCAGCCCTACCCCGACTTCCTACGAGCAGTACTTC	CASSPTPTSYEQYF	NA	TRBV3-1	many	TRBJ2-7